The 8 T cell receptor beta chains below come from one sample, sequenced in a study of blood T cell repertoires in COVID-19. Measured with immunoSEQ multiplex PCR; TCRdb has only the in-frame clones, and not every one. The sample lists 140,000 or so clones, roughly nine tenths seen once, with 1.5% to 2% in the top ten. Source material: peripheral blood. These receptors came from a human donor in a cohort sampled during active COVID-19.

V is TRBV19 and J is TRBJ2-5; weak D call: TRBD1 (5 bases). From germline, CDR1 is LNHDA and CDR2 SQIVND (reference sequence). This CDR3 spans 15 amino acids. V was trimmed by 7 bases and J by 0 bases, leaving 15 bases between them. CDR3 in DNA: TGTGCCAGTAAGGGGTGGGGCAGAAACCAAGAGACCCAGTACTTC. Translated: CASKGWGRNQETQYF.

The V and J genes are TRBV5-5 and TRBJ1-5; no definite D call. The CDR3 totals 16 residues. The ends were cut back, 1 base at V and 0 bases at J, with 11 bases in the middle. Germline CDR1 and CDR2: SGHKS and YYEKEE (reference sequence). The CDR3 region is CASSLSWPNSNQPQHF. Written as DNA, the CDR3 is TGTGCCAGCAGCTTGTCCTGGCCGAATAGCAATCAGCCCCAGCATTTT.

The V gene is TRBV29-1, the J gene TRBJ2-5, with a possible D match to TRBD2 (5 bases). V lost 4 bases, J lost 5 bases, and 14 bases lay in between. Germline V CDR1 and CDR2: SQVTM, ANQGSEA. The CDR3 extends over 13 amino acids. This CDR3 is CSVGGSGRETQYF. The CDR3 bases are TGCAGCGTTGGAGGGAGCGGCCGGGAGACCCAGTACTTC. Filled out from reference TRBV29-1 and TRBJ2-5, the complete variable domain reads SAVISQKPSRDICQRGTSLTIQCQVDSQVTMMFWYRQQPGQSLTLIATANQGSEATYESGFVIDKFPISRPNLTFSTLTVSNMSPEDSSIYLCSVGGSGRETQYFGPGTRLLVL.

The chain combines TRBV19 with TRBJ1-3; perhaps TRBD1 as D (6 bases). Trimming removed 7 bases from V and 4 bases from J, with 17 bases in between. The CDR3 length is 15 residues. Germline-derived CDR1 and CDR2 are LNHDA and SQIVND (reference sequence). CDR3 amino acids: CASINTGFGGNTIYF. CDR3 in DNA: TGTGCCAGTATCAACACAGGGTTTGGAGGAAACACCATATATTTT.

CDR3 DNA sequence: TGTGCCAGCAGTTACGGGTCCGTAGCGGGGATGGGAGAGACCCAGTACTTC. It is translated as CASSYGSVAGMGETQYF. V is TRBV6-2 or TRBV6-3 and J is TRBJ2-5; 8 bases align to TRBD2. The junction had 12 bases not matched to a gene; V was cut back by 2 bases and J by 4 bases. The CDR3 extends over 17 amino acids. From germline, CDR1 is MNHEY and CDR2 SVGEGT.

The CDR3 here is CASSTGTALNQPQHF. CDR3 bases: TGTGCCAGTAGTACAGGGACAGCCCTCAATCAGCCCCAGCATTTT. This chain uses TRBV19 with TRBJ1-5, with 7 bases matching TRBD1. The germline gives CDR1 LNHDA, CDR2 SQIVND (reference sequence). J was trimmed by 3 bases and V by 4 bases; bases with no gene match: 6. The CDR3 contains 15 residues.

This clone turned up a few times. This sequence joins TRBV30 and TRBJ1-3; TRBD1 aligns across 8 bases. This CDR3 comprises 14 residues. With V trimmed by 3 bases and J by 4 bases, 5 bases remained unmatched. Per the germline V gene, CDR1 is GTSNPN and CDR2 is SVGIG (reference sequence). CDR3 DNA: TGTGCCTGGAGGGACAGGGCGGGGGGAAACACCATATATTTT. It codes for CAWRDRAGGNTIYF.

CDR3: CASSIAGRVGQPQHF. Here the CDR3 DNA reads TGTGCCAGTAGTATAGCGGGCAGGGTGGGTCAGCCCCAGCATTTT. The chain couples TRBV19 to TRBJ1-5; possible D gene TRBD1, 5 bases. There are 15 residues in the CDR3. Germline assignment: CDR1 LNHDA and CDR2 SQIVND (reference sequence). V was cut by 1 base and J by 6 bases, with 13 bases left in between. Complete variable domain (other parts from reference TRBV19 and TRBJ1-5): DGGITQSPKYLFRKEGQNVTLSCEQNLNHDAMYWYRQDPGQGLRLIYYSQIVNDFQKGDIAEGYSVSREKKESFPLTVTSAQKNPTAFYLCASSIAGRVGQPQHFGDGTRLSIL.